This T cell receptor beta chain was recorded in a study of identical twins. Germline-derived CDR1 and CDR2 are SNHLY and FYNNEI. Trimming stripped 2 bases from V and 13 bases from J, with 18 bases between. This CDR3 is 14 amino acids long. Overall study results and limits: It was cross-sectional statistical analysis, not following the same donors, that the conclusions relied on. Out-of-frame beta sequences exhibited a weaker degree of excess twin sharing. For monozygotic twins, models underestimated out-of-frame TCR alpha sharing.

Remarks on this clonotype: As yet, its antigen is unknown.

cDNA carried unique molecular identifiers, and a universal primer site was added by template switching. TCRdb reanalysed the 5' RACE reads using MiXCR and keeps one entry per CDR3 protein. The sample carries approximately 1.8 million distinct CDR3 sequences, less than 35% recorded once. This chain uses TRBV2 with TRBJ2-1; D is undetermined. The specimen was cord blood. The sequence came from a newborn girl in good health. The CDR3 spells CASSEKWAQETQFF. The DNA of the CDR3 is TGTGCCAGCAGTGAAAAGTGGGCCCAAGAGACCCAGTTCTTC.